These 28 T cell receptor beta chains came from one sample sequenced in a study of radiation and T cells in renal cell carcinoma. Sequencing used immunoSEQ multiplex PCR; TCRdb keeps in-frame clones, though not all of them. The repertoire holds some 58,000 clones, roughly 72% seen once, with 6.8% in the top ten. Indicated time point: blood 2 weeks post-SBRT. Indicated treatment: 15 Gy SBRT to primary tumor, nephrectomy 4 weeks later. Specimen: blood, collected from a patient whose treatment included radiotherapy and nephrectomy. These receptors originate from a man aged 60 to 69 with renal cell carcinoma.

This clone appeared a single time. The chain has TRBV14 and TRBJ1-1, with D perhaps matching TRBD1 (5 bases). V gave up 4 bases and J gave up 1 base, with 10 bases separating them. Germline V gene data show CDR1 as SGHDN and CDR2 as FVKESK. The CDR3 is 14 residues long. The CDR3 DNA follows: TGTGCCAGCAGCCTCAGCCAGGGGAACACTGAAGCTTTCTTT. This translates into CASSLSQGNTEAFF.

V and J are TRBV5-6 and TRBJ2-5; 9 bases align to TRBD2. Germline V gives CDR1 SGHDT, CDR2 YYEEEE. V shed 3 bases and J 6 bases; nucleotides not matched to a gene: 15. The CDR3 is 17 residues long. Here the CDR3 reads CASSWGLGAGGPKTQYF. The CDR3 nucleotides are TGTGCCAGCAGCTGGGGCTTGGGGGCGGGAGGGCCAAAGACCCAGTACTTC.

The chain recombines TRBV7-6 with TRBJ2-5; 9 bases fit TRBD2. Germline assignment: CDR1 SGHVS and CDR2 FNYEAQ. V lost 5 bases, J lost 0 bases, and 7 bases stayed unmatched. This CDR3 has 16 residues. In DNA, the CDR3 is TGTGCCAGCAGCCGTACGGCTAGCGGGGACCAAGAGACCCAGTACTTC. The encoded protein is CASSRTASGDQETQYF.

The V gene is TRBV9, the J gene TRBJ2-2; 15 bases are shared with TRBD2. The CDR3 contains 16 residues. CDR1 is SGDLS, CDR2 YYNGEE, per germline. V shed 4 bases, J shed 8 bases, and the junction held 6 bases outside the gene matches. The CDR3 loop is CASSKGLAGGLGELFF. Here the CDR3 DNA reads TGTGCCAGCAGCAAGGGACTAGCGGGAGGTTTGGGGGAGCTGTTTTTT.

The chain carries TRBV7-2 and TRBJ2-2; TRBD1 agrees at 7 bases. The CDR3 totals 17 residues. With 5 bases clipped from V and 3 bases from J, the junction kept 12 bases outside the gene matches. CDR1 is SGHTA and CDR2 is FQGNSA in the germline V gene. The CDR3 sequence is CASSAIDRADDTGELFF. For the CDR3, the DNA is TGTGCCAGCAGCGCAATCGACAGGGCCGACGACACCGGGGAGCTGTTTTTT.

This clone was found a few times. The chain uses TRBV10-1 and TRBJ2-2, with 7 bases fitting TRBD1. V lost 5 bases to trimming and J lost 2 bases; unmatched junction nucleotides: 5. This CDR3 contains 15 residues. The germline V gene encodes CDR1 WNHNN and CDR2 SYGVQD (reference sequence). This CDR3 is CASSPGTVNTGELFF. For the CDR3, the DNA is TGCGCCAGCAGTCCCGGGACAGTTAACACCGGGGAGCTGTTTTTT.

This clone was observed once. This chain connects TRBV27 to TRBJ2-1; 8 bases fit TRBD1. CDR1 is MNHEY and CDR2 is SMNVEV in the germline V gene (reference sequence). The junction had 15 bases not matched to a gene; V was cut back by 5 bases and J by 9 bases. This CDR3 contains 16 residues. The CDR3 loop reads CASSALGPGTGSEQFF. The CDR3 DNA sequence: TGTGCCAGCAGTGCATTAGGACCGGGGACAGGCAGTGAGCAGTTCTTC.

The CDR3 is CASSQSPATRAYNEQFF. CDR3 DNA sequence: TGTGCCAGCAGCCAAAGTCCCGCCACTAGGGCCTACAATGAGCAGTTCTTC. The rearrangement uses TRBV16 and TRBJ2-1; D is perhaps TRBD2 (5 bases). Germline lookup yields CDR1 KGHSY and CDR2 FQNENV. The CDR3 consists of 17 residues. V was pared by 2 bases and J by 2 bases, with 16 bases between.

The rearrangement joins TRBV4-3 to TRBJ1-6; 10 nucleotides match TRBD1. This CDR3 has 14 residues. CDR1 is LGHNA, CDR2 YSLEER, per germline. Germline trimming cut 8 bases from V and 9 bases from J; bases unmatched to any gene: 7. The CDR3 region has the DNA TGCGCCAGCCGGGGGACAGGGGTTGGTTCACCCCTCCACTTT. Translation: CASRGTGVGSPLHF.

This chain links TRBV10-2 with TRBJ1-2, with unresolved D. V lost 3 bases and J 3 bases, leaving 14 bases between the germline ends. Germline V gene sequence: CDR1 WSHSY, CDR2 SAAADI. This CDR3 has 15 residues. CDR3 sequence reads: CASSDNLFSYYGYTF. The DNA of the CDR3 is TGCGCCAGCAGTGATAATTTGTTTTCCTACTATGGCTACACCTTC.

The chain employs TRBV25-1 and TRBJ2-5; 8 nucleotides match TRBD2. Germline V gene data show CDR1 as MGHDK and CDR2 as SYGVNS. The CDR3 length is 15 residues. The J segment lost 5 bases and the V segment lost 0 bases, leaving 5 bases of the junction unmatched. In DNA form, the CDR3 reads TGTGCCAGCAGTGAATATCGGGGGGGGGCGGAGACCCAGTACTTC. This encodes CASSEYRGGAETQYF.

The chain combines TRBV7-8 with TRBJ2-1; 10 bases agree with TRBD2. Germline loops: CDR1 SGHVS, CDR2 FQNEAQ. The junction had 7 bases not matched to a gene; V was cut back by 4 bases and J by 7 bases. The length of the CDR3 is 15 residues. The CDR3 DNA follows: TGTGCCAGCAGCTCCTCTAGCGGGAGTTGGAATGAGCAGTTCTTC. Its translation is CASSSSSGSWNEQFF.

V is TRBV7-2 and J is TRBJ2-5, with 9 bases fitting TRBD2. CDR1 SGHTA and CDR2 FQGNSA come from the germline V gene. The V segment lost 3 bases and the J segment 2 bases; nucleotides outside the gene matches: 4. The CDR3 extends over 15 amino acids. CDR3 in DNA: TGTGCCAGCAGCTTGGGGCGGGGGGGTCAAGAGACCCAGTACTTC. Protein product: CASSLGRGGQETQYF.

The chain couples TRBV11-2 to TRBJ2-5; TRBD1 matches 11 bases. After removal of 3 bases from V and 5 bases from J, the junction contained 5 bases not matched to a gene. Germline V gene lookup returns CDR1 SGHAT and CDR2 FQNNGV. This CDR3 has 15 amino acids. This CDR3 reads CASSLDRGLYETQYF. CDR3 DNA: TGTGCCAGCAGCTTGGACAGGGGGCTCTACGAGACCCAGTACTTC.

The chain employs TRBV19 and TRBJ1-2; D is perhaps TRBD1 (6 bases). The germline gives CDR1 LNHDA, CDR2 SQIVND (reference sequence). Trimming took 6 bases from V and 0 from J, leaving 17 bases between them. The CDR3 length is 16 residues. The DNA of the CDR3 is TGTGCCAGTAGGGCAGCCACAGGGTTTGCTAACTATGGCTACACCTTC. Translating it yields CASRAATGFANYGYTF.

Judged by abundance, this clone is medium-sized. The chain uses TRBV5-1 and TRBJ2-3, with 8 positions matching TRBD2. The V gene end was trimmed by 4 bases and the J gene end by 4 bases; junction bases not matched to a gene: 11. CDR3 size: 16 residues. CDR1 SGHRS and CDR2 YFSETQ come from the germline V gene. The CDR3 bases are TGCGCCAGCAGCAGGGGCGTGGGCGGGGGGTCAGATACGCAGTATTTT. Protein: CASSRGVGGGSDTQYF.

The CDR3 coding sequence is TGTGCCAGCTTACCTGGCGGGGCCGTCGCCAACGTCCTGACTTTC. Amino acid sequence: CASLPGGAVANVLTF. The chain couples TRBV2 to TRBJ2-6; TRBD2 might be the D (6 bases). Germline CDR1 reads SNHLY; CDR2 reads FYNNEI. V gave up 8 bases and J gave up 7 bases, with 18 bases separating them. This CDR3 contains 15 residues.

This chain connects TRBV7-9 to TRBJ1-2; D is undetermined. The CDR3 consists of 13 residues. Germline V gene sequence: CDR1 SEHNR, CDR2 FQNEAQ (reference sequence). Trimming took 3 bases from V and 3 from J, leaving 8 bases between them. DNA for the CDR3: TGTGCCAGCAGCTTGATCGGGGACTATGGCTACACCTTC. The encoded protein is CASSLIGDYGYTF.

This clone was observed a few times. The rearrangement uses TRBV6-6 and TRBJ2-1; 8 positions match TRBD1. The CDR3 runs 15 residues. From germline, CDR1 is MNHNY and CDR2 SVGAGI (reference sequence). J was trimmed by 4 bases and V by 2 bases; bases with no gene match: 4. Written as DNA, the CDR3 is TGTGCCAGCAGTTACCTAGGACAGGGTTACAATGAGCAGTTCTTC. Its protein product is CASSYLGQGYNEQFF.

The chain joins TRBV2 to TRBJ2-7, with TRBD1 as a possible D gene (6 bases). V lost 5 bases, J lost 7 bases, and 15 bases lay in between. CDR1 and CDR2 (germline): SNHLY, FYNNEI. CDR3 size: 13 residues. CDR3: CASSYRVLGEQYV. The DNA of the CDR3 is TGTGCCAGCAGTTACAGGGTTTTAGGTGAGCAGTACGTC.

This rearrangement joins TRBV5-1 to TRBJ2-7; D may be TRBD2 (6 bases). The germline V and J ends were trimmed by 0 bases and 4 bases, with 11 bases remaining between them. CDR3 length: 14 residues. Germline V lookup: CDR1 SGHRS, CDR2 YFSETQ. CDR3 DNA sequence: TGCGCCAGCAGCTTGGCTGTGGGAGGATACGAGCAGTACGTC. It codes for CASSLAVGGYEQYV.

The V call is TRBV10-2, the J call TRBJ2-7, with TRBD2 identical over 7 bases. The CDR3 sequence is 13 residues long. V shed 10 bases, J shed 4 bases, and the junction held 10 bases outside the gene matches. Germline CDR1 and CDR2: WSHSY and SAAADI. For the CDR3, the DNA is TGCGCCACCAGGGAGGGCGGGCAGTACGAGCAGTACTTC. Translating gives CATREGGQYEQYF.

The chain combines TRBV6-5 with TRBJ2-7; TRBD1 aligns across 7 bases. The CDR3 is 15 amino acids. CDR1 and CDR2 from the germline V gene are MNHEY and SVGAGI. Germline trimming cut 4 bases from V and 6 bases from J; bases unmatched to any gene: 12. CDR3 sequence reads: CASSSLTGSVVEQYF. The CDR3 DNA follows: TGTGCCAGCAGTTCTCTGACAGGGTCGGTCGTCGAGCAGTACTTC.

This clone showed up just a few times. The chain employs TRBV30 and TRBJ1-2; 7 bases line up with TRBD1. The CDR3 is made up of 12 amino acids. In germline, CDR1 is GTSNPN, CDR2 SVGIG (reference sequence). V trimming: 4 bases; J trimming: 8 bases; junction bases outside the gene matches: 7. The CDR3 here is CAWIRQGDGYTF. DNA for the CDR3: TGTGCCTGGATCCGACAGGGTGACGGCTACACCTTC.

This chain joins TRBV11-2 and TRBJ1-2; D remains unclear. Between the trimmed V and J ends, which lost 4 bases and 5 bases, there was a span of 17 bases. The CDR3 sequence is 15 residues long. Germline CDR1 SGHAT, CDR2 FQNNGV. CDR3 region: CASSSQDLRSYGYTF. The CDR3 nucleotides are TGTGCCAGCAGCTCCCAGGACCTCCGGAGTTATGGCTACACCTTC. Combining the CDR3 with reference TRBV11-2 and TRBJ1-2 gives the whole variable domain EAGVAQSPRYKIIEKRQSVAFWCNPISGHATLYWYQQILGQGPKLLIQFQNNGVVDDSQLPKDRFSAERLKGVDSTLKIQPAKLEDSAVYLCASSSQDLRSYGYTFGSGTRLTVV.

The chain combines TRBV14 with TRBJ2-5; 14 nucleotides agree with TRBD2. This CDR3 contains 19 residues. Germline CDR1 SGHDN, CDR2 FVKESK. V trimming: 3 bases; J trimming: 1 base; junction bases outside the gene matches: 10. DNA for the CDR3: TGTGCCAGCAGCCATGGGACTAGCGGGGGATCTCGACTCCAAGAGACCCAGTACTTC. This codes for CASSHGTSGGSRLQETQYF.

The V call is TRBV29-1, the J call TRBJ2-1; possibly TRBD2 for D (5 bases). V gave up 2 bases and J gave up 5 bases, with 16 bases separating them. The CDR3 extends over 15 amino acids. Germline V CDR1 and CDR2: SQVTM, ANQGSEA. CDR3: CSVESPQRSDNEQFF. As DNA, the CDR3 is TGCAGCGTTGAATCCCCCCAGCGGTCCGACAATGAGCAGTTCTTC.

The gene calls are TRBV6-6 and TRBJ2-1; 7 positions match TRBD1. Unmatched junction bases numbered 3, after V lost 6 bases and J lost 7 bases. This CDR3 comprises 12 residues. From germline, CDR1 is MNHNY and CDR2 SVGAGI (reference sequence). The CDR3 region is CASSHRGNEQFF. The CDR3 coding sequence is TGTGCCAGCAGCCACAGGGGAAATGAGCAGTTCTTC.